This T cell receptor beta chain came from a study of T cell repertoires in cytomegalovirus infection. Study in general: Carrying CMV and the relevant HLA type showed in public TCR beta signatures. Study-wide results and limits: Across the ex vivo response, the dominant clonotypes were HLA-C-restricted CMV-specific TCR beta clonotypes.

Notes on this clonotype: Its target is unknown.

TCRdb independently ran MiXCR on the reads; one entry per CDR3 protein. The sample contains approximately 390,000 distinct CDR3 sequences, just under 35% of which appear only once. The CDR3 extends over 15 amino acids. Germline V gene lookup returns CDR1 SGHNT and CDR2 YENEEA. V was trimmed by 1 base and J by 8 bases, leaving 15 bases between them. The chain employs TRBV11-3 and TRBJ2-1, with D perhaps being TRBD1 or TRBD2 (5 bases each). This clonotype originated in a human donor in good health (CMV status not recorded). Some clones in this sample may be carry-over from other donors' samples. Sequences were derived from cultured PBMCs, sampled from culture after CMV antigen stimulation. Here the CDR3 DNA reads TGTGCCAGCAGCTTAGGGGGAACTGGGACCGATGAGCAGTTCTTC. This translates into CASSLGGTGTDEQFF.